This TCR beta chain was identified in a study of cytomegalovirus exposure and HLA in healthy donors. Whole-study results and caveats: Clonal expansion, a later analysis showed, was greater in HLA-associated TCR beta chains than in equally common others. A later examination showed that TCR association rates differed by HLA locus, with DRB1 most and HLA-C fewest. The listing of roughly 160 TCR beta chains classed them as cytomegalovirus-associated.

It was with 60 Vbeta and 13 Jbeta primers that the PCR ran. Produced via immunoSEQ multiplex PCR; TCRdb's table is partial and in-frame only. The profile shows about 130,000 clones, 70% to 85% of them singletons. CDR3 size: 14 residues. Trimming removed 1 base from V and 0 bases from J, with 6 bases in between. Germline assignment: CDR1 LNHDA and CDR2 SQIVND (reference sequence). On this clone itself: Antigen specificity is unknown. Other DNA sequences in this specimen translate into the identical CDR3.

The clonotype comes from a woman aged 45-65 years in good health and CMV-seronegative. The specimen sequenced was PBMCs. The rearrangement links TRBV19 to TRBJ1-1; D not resolved. Here the CDR3 reads CASSIAGMNTEAFF. The DNA for the CDR3 is TGTGCCAGTAGTATAGCGGGAATGAACACTGAAGCTTTCTTT.